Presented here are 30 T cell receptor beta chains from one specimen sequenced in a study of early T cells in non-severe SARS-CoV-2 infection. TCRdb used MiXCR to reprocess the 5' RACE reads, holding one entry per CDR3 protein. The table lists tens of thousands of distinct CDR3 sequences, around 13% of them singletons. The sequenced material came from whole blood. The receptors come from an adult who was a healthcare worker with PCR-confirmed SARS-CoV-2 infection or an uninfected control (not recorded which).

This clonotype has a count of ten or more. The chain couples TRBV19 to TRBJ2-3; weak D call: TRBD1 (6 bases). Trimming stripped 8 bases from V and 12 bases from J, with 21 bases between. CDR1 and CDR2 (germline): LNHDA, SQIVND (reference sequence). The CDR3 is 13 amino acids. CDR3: CASSTGTLNPQYF. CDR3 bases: TGTGCCAGTTCCACCGGGACACTCAACCCCCAGTATTTT.

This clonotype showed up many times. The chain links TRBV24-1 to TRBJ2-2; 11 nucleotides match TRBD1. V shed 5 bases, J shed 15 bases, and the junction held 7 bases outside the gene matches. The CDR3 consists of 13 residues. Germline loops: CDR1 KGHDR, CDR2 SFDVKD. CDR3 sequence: CATSAVGDRGLFF. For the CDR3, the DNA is TGTGCCACCAGTGCCGTCGGGGACAGGGGGTTGTTTTTT.

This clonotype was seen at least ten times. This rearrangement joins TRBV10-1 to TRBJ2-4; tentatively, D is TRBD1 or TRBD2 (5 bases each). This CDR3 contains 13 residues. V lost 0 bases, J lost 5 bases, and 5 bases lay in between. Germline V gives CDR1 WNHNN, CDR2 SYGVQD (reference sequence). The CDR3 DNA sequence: TGCGCCAGCAGTGAGTCGGGGGAAAACATTCAGTACTTC. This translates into CASSESGENIQYF.

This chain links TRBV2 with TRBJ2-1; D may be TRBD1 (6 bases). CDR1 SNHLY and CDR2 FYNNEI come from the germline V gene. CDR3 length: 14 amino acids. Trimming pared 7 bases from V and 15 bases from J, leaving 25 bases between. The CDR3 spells CASKDWEQGRRLFF. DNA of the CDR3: TGTGCCAGCAAAGATTGGGAACAGGGACGTCGTCTGTTCTTC. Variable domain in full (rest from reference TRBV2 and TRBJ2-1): EPEVTQTPSHQVTQMGQEVILRCVPISNHLYFYWYRQILGQKVEFLVSFYNNEISEKSEIFDDQFSVERPDGSNFTLKIRSTKLEDSAMYFCASKDWEQGRRLFFGPGTRLTVL.

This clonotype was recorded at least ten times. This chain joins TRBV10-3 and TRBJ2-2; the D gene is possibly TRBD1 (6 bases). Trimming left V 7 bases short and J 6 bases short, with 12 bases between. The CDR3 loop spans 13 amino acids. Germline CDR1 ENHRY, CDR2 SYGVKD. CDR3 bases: TGTGCCATCAAGTCAGGGGCGGCCGGGGAGCTGTTTTTT. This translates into CAIKSGAAGELFF.

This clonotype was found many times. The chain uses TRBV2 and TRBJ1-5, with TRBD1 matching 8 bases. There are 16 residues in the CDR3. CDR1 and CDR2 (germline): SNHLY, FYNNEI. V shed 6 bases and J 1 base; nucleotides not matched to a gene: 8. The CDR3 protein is CASRDPGQASNQPQHF. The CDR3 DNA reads TGTGCCAGCAGAGATCCGGGACAGGCGAGCAATCAGCCCCAGCATTTT.

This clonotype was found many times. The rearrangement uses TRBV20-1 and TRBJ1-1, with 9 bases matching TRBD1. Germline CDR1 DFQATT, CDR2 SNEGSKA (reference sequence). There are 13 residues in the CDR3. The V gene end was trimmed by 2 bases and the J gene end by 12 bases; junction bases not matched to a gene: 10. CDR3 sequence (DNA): TGCAGTGCTAGATCTTACCGGGACAGGGTAACTTTCTTT. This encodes CSARSYRDRVTFF.

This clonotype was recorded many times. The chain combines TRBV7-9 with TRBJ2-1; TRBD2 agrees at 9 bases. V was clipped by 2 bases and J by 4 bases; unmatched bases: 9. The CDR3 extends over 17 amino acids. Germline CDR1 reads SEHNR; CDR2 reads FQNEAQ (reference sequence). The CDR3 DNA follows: TGTGCCAGCAGCTTACGCCGCGCGGGGGGGAGATACAATGAGCAGTTCTTC. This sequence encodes CASSLRRAGGRYNEQFF.

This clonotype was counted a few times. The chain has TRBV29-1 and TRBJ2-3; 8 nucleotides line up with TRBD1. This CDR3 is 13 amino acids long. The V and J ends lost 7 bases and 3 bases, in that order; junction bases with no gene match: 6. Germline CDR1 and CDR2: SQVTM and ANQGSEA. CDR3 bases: TGCAGCGAGGATGACAGGGGTACAGATACGCAGTATTTT. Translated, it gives CSEDDRGTDTQYF.

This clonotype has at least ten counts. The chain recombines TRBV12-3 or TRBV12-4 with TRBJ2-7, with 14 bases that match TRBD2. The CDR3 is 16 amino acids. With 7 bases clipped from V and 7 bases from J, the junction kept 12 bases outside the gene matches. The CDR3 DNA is TGTGCCAGCACCTCCTCAGGACTAGCGGGAGGCTCTGAGCAGTACTTC. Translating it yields CASTSSGLAGGSEQYF.

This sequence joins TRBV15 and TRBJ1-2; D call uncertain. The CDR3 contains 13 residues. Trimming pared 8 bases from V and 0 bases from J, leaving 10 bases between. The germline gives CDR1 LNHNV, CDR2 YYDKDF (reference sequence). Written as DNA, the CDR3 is TGTGCCACCTCCCCGGCGTCTAACTATGGCTACACCTTC. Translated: CATSPASNYGYTF.

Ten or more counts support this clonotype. CDR3 region: CASSLDRRGTEAFF. The CDR3, as DNA: TGTGCCAGCAGCTTAGACCGCAGGGGGACTGAAGCTTTCTTT. The V call is TRBV7-2, the J call TRBJ1-1; 7 nucleotides align to TRBD1. Unmatched junction bases numbered 4, after V lost 1 base and J lost 5 bases. This CDR3 is 14 amino acids long. Germline assignment: CDR1 SGHTA and CDR2 FQGNSA.

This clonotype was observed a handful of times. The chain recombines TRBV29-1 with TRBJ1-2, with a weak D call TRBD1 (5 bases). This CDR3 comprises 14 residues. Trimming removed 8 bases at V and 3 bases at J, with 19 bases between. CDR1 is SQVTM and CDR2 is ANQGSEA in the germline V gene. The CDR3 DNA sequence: TGCAGCCCACTCGGGGCAAGCGAGGACTATGGCTACACCTTC. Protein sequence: CSPLGASEDYGYTF.

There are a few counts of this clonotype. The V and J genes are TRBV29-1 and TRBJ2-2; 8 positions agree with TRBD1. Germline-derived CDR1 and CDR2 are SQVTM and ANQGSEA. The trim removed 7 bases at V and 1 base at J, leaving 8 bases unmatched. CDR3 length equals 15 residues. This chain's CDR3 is CSGTYGTGNTGELFF. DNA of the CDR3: TGCAGCGGGACCTATGGGACAGGGAACACCGGGGAGCTGTTTTTT.

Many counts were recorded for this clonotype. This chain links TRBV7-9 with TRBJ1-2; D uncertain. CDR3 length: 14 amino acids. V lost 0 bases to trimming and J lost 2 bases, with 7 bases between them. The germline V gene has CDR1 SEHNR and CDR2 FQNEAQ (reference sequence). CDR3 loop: CASSLANRNYGYTF. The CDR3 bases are TGTGCCAGCAGCTTAGCGAACAGAAACTATGGCTACACCTTC.

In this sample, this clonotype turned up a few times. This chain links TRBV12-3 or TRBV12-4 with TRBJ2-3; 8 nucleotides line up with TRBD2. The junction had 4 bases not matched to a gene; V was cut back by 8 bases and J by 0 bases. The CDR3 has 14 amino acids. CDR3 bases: TGTGCCAGCTCGGCGGGGGGTAGCACAGATACGCAGTATTTT. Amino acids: CASSAGGSTDTQYF.

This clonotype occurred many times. CDR3 region: CASSVDGNQPQHF. In DNA, the CDR3 is TGTGCCAGCAGCGTAGACGGGAATCAGCCCCAGCATTTT. The chain joins TRBV9 to TRBJ1-5; D remains unclear. The germline V and J ends were trimmed by 0 bases and 4 bases, with 5 bases remaining between them. The V gene's germline CDR1 is SGDLS and CDR2 YYNGEE. There are 13 residues in the CDR3.

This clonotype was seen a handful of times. CDR3: CSAGGLDSPQFF. The CDR3 bases are TGCAGCGCCGGGGGACTAGATTCCCCGCAGTTCTTC. This chain links TRBV29-1 with TRBJ2-1, with 8 bases identical to TRBD2. Germline assignment: CDR1 SQVTM and CDR2 ANQGSEA. The trim removed 7 bases at V and 12 bases at J, leaving 11 bases unmatched. The CDR3 consists of 12 residues.

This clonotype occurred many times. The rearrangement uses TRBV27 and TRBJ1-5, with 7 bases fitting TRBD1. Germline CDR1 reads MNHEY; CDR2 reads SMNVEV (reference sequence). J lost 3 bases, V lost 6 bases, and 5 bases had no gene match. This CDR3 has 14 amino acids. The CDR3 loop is CASRTGTVNQPQHF. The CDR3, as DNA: TGTGCCAGCAGAACCGGGACAGTCAATCAGCCCCAGCATTTT.

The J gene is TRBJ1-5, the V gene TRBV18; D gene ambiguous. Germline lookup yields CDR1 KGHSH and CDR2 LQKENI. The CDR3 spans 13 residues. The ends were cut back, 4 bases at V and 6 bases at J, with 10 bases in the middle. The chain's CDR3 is CASSQGFGQPQHF. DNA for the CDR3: TGTGCCAGCTCACAGGGATTCGGTCAGCCCCAGCATTTT.

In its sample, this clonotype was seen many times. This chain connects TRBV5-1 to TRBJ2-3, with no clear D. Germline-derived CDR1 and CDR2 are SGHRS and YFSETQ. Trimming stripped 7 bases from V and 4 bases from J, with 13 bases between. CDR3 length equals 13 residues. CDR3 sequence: CASGTVEADTQYF. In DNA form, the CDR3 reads TGCGCCAGCGGAACCGTAGAGGCAGATACGCAGTATTTT.

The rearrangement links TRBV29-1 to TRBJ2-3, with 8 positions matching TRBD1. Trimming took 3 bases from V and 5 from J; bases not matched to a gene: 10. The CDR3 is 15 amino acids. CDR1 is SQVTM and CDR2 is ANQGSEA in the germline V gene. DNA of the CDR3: TGCAGCGTTGAGGCTGGGACAGGCAACAGAGATACGCAGTATTTT. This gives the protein CSVEAGTGNRDTQYF.

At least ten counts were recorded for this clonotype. The CDR3 sequence is CASSSDGGLEAFF. As DNA, the CDR3 is TGTGCCAGCAGTTCCGATGGGGGGCTTGAAGCTTTCTTT. This rearrangement joins TRBV6-5 to TRBJ1-1, with a weak D call TRBD1 (6 bases). Germline loops: CDR1 MNHEY, CDR2 SVGAGI. CDR3 size: 13 residues. V shed 4 bases and J shed 7 bases, with 13 bases lying between them.

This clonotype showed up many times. In DNA form, the CDR3 reads TGTGCCAGCAGCTTATCGGGCAGCCAAAATTCACCCCTCCACTTT. The encoded protein is CASSLSGSQNSPLHF. This chain connects TRBV7-3 to TRBJ1-6; D gene uncertain. The CDR3 extends over 15 amino acids. Germline V lookup: CDR1 SGHTA, CDR2 FQGTGA. The germline V and J ends were trimmed by 2 bases and 7 bases, with 12 bases remaining between them.

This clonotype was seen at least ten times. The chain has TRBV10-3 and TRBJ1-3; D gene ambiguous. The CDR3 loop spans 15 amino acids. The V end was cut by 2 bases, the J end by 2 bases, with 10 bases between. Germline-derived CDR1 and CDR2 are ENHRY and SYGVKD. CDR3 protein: CAISEAVGAGNTIYF. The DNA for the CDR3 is TGTGCCATCAGTGAGGCGGTTGGGGCTGGAAACACCATATATTTT.

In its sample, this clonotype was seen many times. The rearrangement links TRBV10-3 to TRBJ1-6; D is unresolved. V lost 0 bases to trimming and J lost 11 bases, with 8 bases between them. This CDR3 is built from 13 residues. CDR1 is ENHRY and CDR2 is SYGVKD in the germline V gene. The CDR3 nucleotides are TGTGCCATCAGTGAGTCGGGTTCGACACCCCTCCACTTT. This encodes CAISESGSTPLHF.

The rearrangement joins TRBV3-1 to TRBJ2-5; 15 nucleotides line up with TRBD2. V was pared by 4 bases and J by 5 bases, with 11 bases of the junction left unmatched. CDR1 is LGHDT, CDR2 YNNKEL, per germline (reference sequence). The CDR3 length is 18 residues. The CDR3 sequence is CASSPPLGLAGGPETQYF. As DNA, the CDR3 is TGTGCCAGCAGCCCCCCGCTTGGACTAGCGGGGGGGCCGGAGACCCAGTACTTC.

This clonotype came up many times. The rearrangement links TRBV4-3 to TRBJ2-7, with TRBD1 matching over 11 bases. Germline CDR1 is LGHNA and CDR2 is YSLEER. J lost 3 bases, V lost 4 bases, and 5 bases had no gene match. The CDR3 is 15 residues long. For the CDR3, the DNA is TGCGCCAGCAGCCGGGGACAGGGGGTCAGCTACGAGCAGTACTTC. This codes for CASSRGQGVSYEQYF.

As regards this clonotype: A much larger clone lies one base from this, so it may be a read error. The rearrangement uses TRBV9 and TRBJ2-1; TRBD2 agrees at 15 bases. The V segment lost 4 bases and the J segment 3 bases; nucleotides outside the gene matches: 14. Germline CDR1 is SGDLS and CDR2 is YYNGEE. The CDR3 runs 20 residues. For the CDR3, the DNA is TGTGCCAGCAGCCTGGGACTAGCGGGGGGCCCCGAGACCCGCTACAATGAGCAGTTCTTC. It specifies CASSLGLAGGPETRYNEQFF.

The CDR3 DNA reads as TGCAGTGCTAGACCCCGGGCCCCAGAGAGCAATCAGCCCCAGCATTTT. Amino acids: CSARPRAPESNQPQHF. V gene TRBV20-1 combines with J gene TRBJ1-5; D unresolved. V lost 2 bases to trimming and J lost 1 base, with 15 bases between them. Germline assignment: CDR1 DFQATT and CDR2 SNEGSKA (reference sequence). The CDR3 totals 16 residues.